The present TCR beta chain was sequenced within a study of CD8 T cells in Susac syndrome. Study as a whole: The Susac syndrome patients were therapy-naive, on corticosteroids, or on intravenous immunoglobulin alone at blood draw.

With random hexamers, reverse transcription was performed on about 0.45 to 1 ug of RNA. A single record per CDR3 protein comes from TCRdb applying MiXCR to the immunoSEQ multiplex PCR reads. The sample includes roughly 150,000 distinct CDR3 sequences, over 90% of them seen just once. CDR1 GTSNPN and CDR2 SVGIG come from the germline V gene (reference sequence). Losses at the gene ends were 4 bases for V and 1 base for J; bases not matched to a gene: 0. The CDR3 is 12 amino acids. The study's findings and limits: Clonal expansion was present among Susac CD8+ cells. This expansion reached its peak in TEMRA cells and in active patients.

This clonotype was detected only a few times. Antigen: not known. The TCR sequence derives from a human donor with Susac syndrome. Sequencing input: CD8+ T cells from PBMCs. The chain carries TRBV30 and TRBJ2-5; TRBD2 agrees at 7 bases. The CDR3 loop reads CAWTSGQETQYF. Here the CDR3 DNA reads TGTGCCTGGACTAGCGGCCAAGAGACCCAGTACTTC.